This entry describes one T cell receptor (beta chain). The antigen remains undetermined. Compared with germline, one end of the junction differs, possibly owing to a read error. This entry belongs to a study of tumor-infiltrating lymphocytes in primary liver carcinoma. About the research overall: All lesions had stage T1-T3 N0M0 and 4.2 to 10 cm widths.

Germline V gene data show CDR1 as DFQATT and CDR2 as SNEGSKA (reference sequence). This CDR3 spans 16 amino acids. Extraction of RNA together with DNA used roughly 20-33 mg of unsorted bulk tissue. TCR beta cDNA was prepared out of 450 to 500 ng total RNA by means of a constant-region primer. Researchers made the TCR beta libraries by running three nested multiplex PCR rounds with slightly modified ARM-PCR. The first two PCR rounds used TRBV1-TRBV30 forward primers with a C-beta reverse primer, nine to ten cycles each. TCRdb redid the calling of the multiplex PCR reads with MiXCR, one entry per CDR3 protein. This table holds around 71,000 distinct CDR3 sequences, about two thirds found once. Regarding the study as a whole: Top-250-clone fractions were significantly higher in tumors than in blood (p = 0.039). Tumor region pairs outstripped tumor-adjacent and tumor-blood pairs in overlap.

The origin of this receptor is a woman aged 55-70 years with primary liver carcinoma and hepatitis B virus infection. Sample: liver tumor tissue from sampling region 4. Subset meaning: tumor region T4, right-lateral pole. The rearrangement uses TRBV20-1 and TRBJ2-1; the D gene is possibly TRBD2 (5 bases). In DNA, the CDR3 is TGCAGTGCTAGAGAGGAGGAAGTGTCCCCGTACAATGTGCAGTTCTTC. It specifies CSAREEEVSPYNVQFF.